This T cell receptor beta chain was sequenced during a study of radiation and T cells in renal cell carcinoma (dated by TCRdb to about 2020). About the full investigation: In total, 50 or so samples underwent TCR beta sequencing: 25 or so tumors plus 27 peripheral blood samples. The final blood draw was performed at 4 weeks after radiation, at the same time as nephrectomy. In the 53 samples combined, fewer than 5 million unique CDR3 nucleotide sequences were found, encoding 2 million to 3 million unique CDR3 amino acid sequences. Study-wide findings and limitations: Changes in the blood repertoire were not tracked past 4 weeks after treatment. The single-armed trial design could not address effects of radiation dose or scheduling on the TCR repertoire. No pretreatment tumor biopsies were available, so the baseline intratumoral presence of clonotypes could not be determined. In blood, the top tumor clonotypes increased from baseline to 2 weeks after radiation and then shrank by 4 weeks, which suggests a temporary expansion of tumor-resident clones.

This clone was counted between two and nine times. Its cognate antigen has yet to be identified. No base quality information exists; no much larger clone differs at one position. Following the manufacturer's recommendations, the immunoSEQ kit was used to generate TCR beta libraries from genomic DNA. For library preparation, a first multiplex PCR was performed with proprietary primers, followed by a second PCR in which unique barcodes were added, and bead cleanups were performed after each round. A positive control reaction and a negative control reaction, both provided in the kit, were run with every batch of samples. The final libraries were assessed on an Agilent 4200 TapeStation D1000 ScreenTape, pooled by volume, and quantified by qPCR. Sequencing ran on an Illumina NextSeq500 with a MidOutput 150-cycle cartridge, using 156 Read1 and 15 Index1 cycles with kit custom primers. The pooled library was loaded at roughly 0.94 pM with a roughly 20% PhiX control spike-in. On the authors' methods: Vendor-processed data were analyzed in R, with a clonotype defined as all T cells sharing the same CDR3 nucleotide sequence. In the clone abundance analyses, frequencies in each sample were normalized to that sample's 10,000 most abundant clones. Public T cell clones, which averaged fewer than five per sample, were removed prior to analysis. Tumor-enriched and baseline blood-enriched clonotypes were defined by at least a 32-fold difference in abundance between compartments. A beta-binomial differential abundance model was used to identify clonotypes that expanded or contracted between blood time points. Tumor-blood repertoire similarity was measured with the Baroni-Urbani and Buser coefficient, and groups were compared using two-tailed Wilcoxon tests in R. Not all clones reach the TCRdb copy of this immuneACCESS table, which keeps in-frame sequences only. Checked studies attribute under half of the gap to unresolved V genes and leave the rest unexplained. V, J and clone size reflect that table, while D and trimming were determined from the DNA. The sample table holds approximately 150,000 clones, of which 65% to 90% were seen once. The biggest ten clones account for about 17% of the sample.

From its cysteine to its phenylalanine, the CDR3 spans 15 amino acids. Only the CDR3 region is kept as DNA, spanning 45 bases read in frame from base 1. According to the study, the label for this sample's time point signals: blood 4 weeks post-SBRT, at nephrectomy. What this sample's treatment or condition label stands for: 15 Gy SBRT to primary tumor, nephrectomy 4 weeks later. Samples were obtained from a clinical trial, in which 15 Gy stereotactic body radiation therapy was delivered to primary renal cell carcinomas and nephrectomy was performed 4 weeks later. Serial peripheral blood from radiation-treated patients was sampled at baseline, 2 weeks and 4 weeks after SBRT to track tumor-enriched clonotypes. Every patient's renal cell carcinoma showed clear cell pathology. The QIAamp DNA Blood Mini Kit (Qiagen) was used to prepare genomic DNA for TCR sequencing. The analyses included only samples that passed all quality control checks.

The chain uses TRBV5-2 and TRBJ1-2. TRBV5-2 represents a pseudogene. Material: blood, obtained from a patient whose treatment included radiotherapy and nephrectomy. The TCR sequence derives from a woman between 45 and 60 years old with renal cell carcinoma. This receptor carries the CDR3 CASSPVPWFLGGYTF. The nucleotide sequence reads as follows: TGTGCCAGCAGCCCGGTTCCCTGGTTCTTAGGTGGCTACACCTTC.